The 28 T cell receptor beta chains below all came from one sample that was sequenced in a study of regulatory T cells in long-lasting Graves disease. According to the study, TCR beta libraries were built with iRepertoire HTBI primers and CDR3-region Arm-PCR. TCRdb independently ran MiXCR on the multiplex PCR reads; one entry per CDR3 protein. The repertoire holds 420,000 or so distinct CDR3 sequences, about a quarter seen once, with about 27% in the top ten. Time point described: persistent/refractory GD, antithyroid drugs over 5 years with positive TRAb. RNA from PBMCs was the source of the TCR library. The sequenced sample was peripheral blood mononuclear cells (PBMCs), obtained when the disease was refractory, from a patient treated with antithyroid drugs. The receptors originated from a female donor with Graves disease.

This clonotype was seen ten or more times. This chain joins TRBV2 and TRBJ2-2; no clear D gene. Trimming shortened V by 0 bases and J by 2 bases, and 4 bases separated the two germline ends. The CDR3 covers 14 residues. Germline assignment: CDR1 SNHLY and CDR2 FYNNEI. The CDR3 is CASSEAENTGELFF. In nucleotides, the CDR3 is TGTGCCAGCAGTGAAGCGGAAAACACCGGGGAGCTGTTTTTT. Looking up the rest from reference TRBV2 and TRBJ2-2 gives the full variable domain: EPEVTQTPSHQVTQMGQEVILRCVPISNHLYFYWYRQILGQKVEFLVSFYNNEISEKSEIFDDQFSVERPDGSNFTLKIRSTKLEDSAMYFCASSEAENTGELFFGEGSRLTVL.

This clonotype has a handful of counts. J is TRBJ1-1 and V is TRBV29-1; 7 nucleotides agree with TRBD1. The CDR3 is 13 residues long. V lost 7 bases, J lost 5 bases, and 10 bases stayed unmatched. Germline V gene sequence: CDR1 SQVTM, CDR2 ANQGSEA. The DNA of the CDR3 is TGCAGCGGCCGACAGGGTCAGGGGACTGAAGCTTTCTTT. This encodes CSGRQGQGTEAFF.

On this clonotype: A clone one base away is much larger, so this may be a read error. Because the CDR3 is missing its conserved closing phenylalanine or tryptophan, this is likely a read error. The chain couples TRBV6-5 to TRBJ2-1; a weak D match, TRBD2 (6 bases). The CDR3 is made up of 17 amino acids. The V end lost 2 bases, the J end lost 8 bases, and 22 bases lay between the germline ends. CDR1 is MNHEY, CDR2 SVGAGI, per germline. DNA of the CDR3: TGTGCCAGCAGTTACCGGCCCGAGGAGGGAGATACGCATGAGCAGTTCCTC. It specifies CASSYRPEEGDTHEQFL.

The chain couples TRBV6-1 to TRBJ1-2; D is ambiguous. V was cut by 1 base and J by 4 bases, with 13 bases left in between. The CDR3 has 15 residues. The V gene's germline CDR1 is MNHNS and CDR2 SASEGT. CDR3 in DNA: TGTGCCAGCAGTGAAGTCGCCGGCGAGGGCTATGGCTACACCTTC. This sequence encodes CASSEVAGEGYGYTF.

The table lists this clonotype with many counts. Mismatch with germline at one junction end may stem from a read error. The DNA of the CDR3 is TGTGCCAGCAGCTCCGACAGGGGGAAGACCCTGTACTTC. The encoded protein is CASSSDRGKTLYF. The rearrangement links TRBV11-2 to TRBJ2-5, with 9 bases aligning to TRBD1. Germline-derived CDR1 and CDR2 are SGHAT and FQNNGV. CDR3 length: 13 residues.

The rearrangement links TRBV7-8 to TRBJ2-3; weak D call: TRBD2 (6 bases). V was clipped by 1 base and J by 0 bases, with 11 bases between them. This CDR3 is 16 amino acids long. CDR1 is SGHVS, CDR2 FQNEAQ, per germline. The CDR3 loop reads CASSLVVLASTDTQYF. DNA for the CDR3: TGTGCCAGCAGCTTAGTGGTGCTAGCGAGCACAGATACGCAGTATTTT. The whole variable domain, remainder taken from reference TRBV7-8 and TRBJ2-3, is GAGVSQSPRYKVAKRGQDVALRCDPISGHVSLFWYQQALGQGPEFLTYFQNEAQLDKSGLPSDRFFAERPEGSVSTLKIQRTQQEDSAVYLCASSLVVLASTDTQYFGPGTRLTVL.

The CDR3 region is CASRPGRNSNQPQHF. The CDR3 region has the DNA TGTGCCAGCAGGCCGGGACGGAATAGCAATCAGCCCCAGCATTTT. V and J are TRBV6-1 and TRBJ1-5, with a possible D match to TRBD1 (5 bases). V lost 6 bases and J 0 bases, leaving 12 bases between the germline ends. The germline gives CDR1 MNHNS, CDR2 SASEGT. The CDR3 is 15 residues long.

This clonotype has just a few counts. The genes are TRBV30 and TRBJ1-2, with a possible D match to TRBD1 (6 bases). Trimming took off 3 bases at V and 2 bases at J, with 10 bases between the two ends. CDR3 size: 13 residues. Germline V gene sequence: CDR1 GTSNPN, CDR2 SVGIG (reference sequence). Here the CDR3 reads CAWRRRGNYGYTF. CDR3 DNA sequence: TGTGCCTGGAGGCGTAGGGGGAACTATGGCTACACCTTC.

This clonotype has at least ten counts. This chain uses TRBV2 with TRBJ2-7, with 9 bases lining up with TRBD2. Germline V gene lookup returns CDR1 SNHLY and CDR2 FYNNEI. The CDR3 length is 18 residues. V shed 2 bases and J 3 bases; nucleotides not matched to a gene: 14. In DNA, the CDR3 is TGTGCCAGCAGTGAAAGGGGTCTAGCGGGGATTCCACGCTACGAGCAGTACTTC. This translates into CASSERGLAGIPRYEQYF.

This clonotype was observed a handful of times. This CDR3 is CASSLHDTGNGELFF. In DNA form, the CDR3 reads TGTGCCAGCAGCTTACACGACACGGGTAACGGGGAGCTGTTTTTT. V usage is TRBV7-2 and J usage is TRBJ2-2; D gene unclear. CDR3 length: 15 residues. The germline V and J ends were trimmed by 2 bases and 7 bases, with 14 bases remaining between them. CDR1 SGHTA and CDR2 FQGNSA come from the germline V gene.

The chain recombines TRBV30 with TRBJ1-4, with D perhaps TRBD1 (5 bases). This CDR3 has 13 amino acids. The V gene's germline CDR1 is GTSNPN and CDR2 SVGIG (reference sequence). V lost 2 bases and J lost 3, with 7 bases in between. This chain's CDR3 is CAWSWGSNEKLFF. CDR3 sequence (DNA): TGTGCCTGGAGTTGGGGGTCTAATGAAAAACTGTTTTTT.

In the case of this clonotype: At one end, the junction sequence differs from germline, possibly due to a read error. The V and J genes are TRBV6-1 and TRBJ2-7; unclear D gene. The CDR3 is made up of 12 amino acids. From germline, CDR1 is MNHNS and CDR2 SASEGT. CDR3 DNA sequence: TGTGCCAGCAGTCGATCTTCCTACGAGCGGTACTTC. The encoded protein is CASSRSSYERYF.

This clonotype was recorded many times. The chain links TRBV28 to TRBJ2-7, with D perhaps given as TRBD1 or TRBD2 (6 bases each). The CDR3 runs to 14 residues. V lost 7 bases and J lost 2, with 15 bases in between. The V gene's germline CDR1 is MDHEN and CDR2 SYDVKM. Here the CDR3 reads CASNWGRGTYEQYF. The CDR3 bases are TGTGCCAGCAACTGGGGGCGGGGAACCTACGAGCAGTACTTC.

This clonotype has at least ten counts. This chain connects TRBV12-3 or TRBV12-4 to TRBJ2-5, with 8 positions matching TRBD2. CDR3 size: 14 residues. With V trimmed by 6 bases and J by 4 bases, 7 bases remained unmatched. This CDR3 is CASRSAGARETQYF. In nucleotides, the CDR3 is TGTGCCAGCAGGTCAGCGGGAGCTCGAGAGACCCAGTACTTC.

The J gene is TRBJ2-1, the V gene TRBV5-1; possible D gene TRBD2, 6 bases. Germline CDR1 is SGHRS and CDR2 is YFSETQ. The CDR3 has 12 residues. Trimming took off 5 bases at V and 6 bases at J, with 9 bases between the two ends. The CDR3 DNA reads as TGCGCCAGCAGTGTGGGGGGCAATGAGCAGTTCTTC. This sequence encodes CASSVGGNEQFF.

The CDR3 coding sequence is TGCAGTGCTGAATATCCGGGACTAGCTTTCGAGCAGTACTTC. The encoded protein is CSAEYPGLAFEQYF. V and J are TRBV20-1 and TRBJ2-7; 9 bases align to TRBD2. Germline CDR1 and CDR2: DFQATT and SNEGSKA (reference sequence). J was trimmed by 6 bases and V by 5 bases; bases with no gene match: 11. The CDR3 sequence is 14 residues long.

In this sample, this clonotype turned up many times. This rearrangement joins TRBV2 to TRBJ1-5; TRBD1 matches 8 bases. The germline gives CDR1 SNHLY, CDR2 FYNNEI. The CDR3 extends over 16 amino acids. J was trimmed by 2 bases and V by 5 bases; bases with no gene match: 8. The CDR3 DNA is TGTGCCAGCAGTCTAGGACAGGGCAGGGGCAATCAGCCCCAGCATTTT. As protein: CASSLGQGRGNQPQHF.

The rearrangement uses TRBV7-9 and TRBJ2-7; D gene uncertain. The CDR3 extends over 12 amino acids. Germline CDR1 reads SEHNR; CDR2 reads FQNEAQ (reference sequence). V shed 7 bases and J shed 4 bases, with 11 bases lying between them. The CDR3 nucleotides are TGTGCCAGCACGGTAGACGGATACGAGCAGTACTTC. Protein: CASTVDGYEQYF.

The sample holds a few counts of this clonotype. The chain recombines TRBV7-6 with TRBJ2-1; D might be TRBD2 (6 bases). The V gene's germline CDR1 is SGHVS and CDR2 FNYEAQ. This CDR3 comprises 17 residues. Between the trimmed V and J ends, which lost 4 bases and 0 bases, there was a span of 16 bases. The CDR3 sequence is CASSSALGGSSYNEQFF. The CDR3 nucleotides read TGTGCCAGCAGCTCAGCATTGGGGGGATCCTCCTACAATGAGCAGTTCTTC.

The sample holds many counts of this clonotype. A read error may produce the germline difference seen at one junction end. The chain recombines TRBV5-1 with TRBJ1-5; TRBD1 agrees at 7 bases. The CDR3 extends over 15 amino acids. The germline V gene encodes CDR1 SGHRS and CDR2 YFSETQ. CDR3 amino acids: CASSLTGTGNQPQHF. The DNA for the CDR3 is TGTGCCAGCAGTCTTACCGGGACAGGCAATCAGCCCCAGCATTTT. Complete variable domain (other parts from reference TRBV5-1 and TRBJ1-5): KAGVTQTPRYLIKTRGQQVTLSCSPISGHRSVSWYQQTPGQGLQFLFEYFSETQRNKGNFPGRFSGRQFSNSRSEMNVSTLELGDSALYLCASSLTGTGNQPQHFGDGTRLSIL.

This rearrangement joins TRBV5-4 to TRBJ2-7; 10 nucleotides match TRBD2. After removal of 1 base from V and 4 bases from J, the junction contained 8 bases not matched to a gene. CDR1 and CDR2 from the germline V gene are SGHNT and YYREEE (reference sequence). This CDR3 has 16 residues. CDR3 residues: CASSLNSGRAKYEQYF. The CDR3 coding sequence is TGTGCCAGCAGCTTGAACAGCGGGAGGGCCAAATACGAGCAGTACTTC. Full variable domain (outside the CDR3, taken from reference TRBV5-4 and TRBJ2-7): ETGVTQSPTHLIKTRGQQVTLRCSSQSGHNTVSWYQQALGQGPQFIFQYYREEENGRGNFPPRFSGLQFPNYSSELNVNALELDDSALYLCASSLNSGRAKYEQYFGPGTRLTVT.

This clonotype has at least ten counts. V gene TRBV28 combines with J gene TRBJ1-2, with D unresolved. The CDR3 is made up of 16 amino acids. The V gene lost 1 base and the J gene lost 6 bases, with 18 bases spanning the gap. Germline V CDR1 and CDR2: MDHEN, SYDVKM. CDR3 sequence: CASSLFQARRTDGYTF. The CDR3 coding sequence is TGTGCCAGCAGTTTATTCCAAGCTCGGCGGACGGATGGCTACACCTTC.

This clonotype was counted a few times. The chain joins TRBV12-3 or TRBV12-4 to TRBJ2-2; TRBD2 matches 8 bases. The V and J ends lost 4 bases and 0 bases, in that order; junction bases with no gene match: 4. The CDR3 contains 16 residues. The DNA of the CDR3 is TGTGCCAGCAGTTCCAGCGGGAGCTCGAACACCGGGGAGCTGTTTTTT. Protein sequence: CASSSSGSSNTGELFF.

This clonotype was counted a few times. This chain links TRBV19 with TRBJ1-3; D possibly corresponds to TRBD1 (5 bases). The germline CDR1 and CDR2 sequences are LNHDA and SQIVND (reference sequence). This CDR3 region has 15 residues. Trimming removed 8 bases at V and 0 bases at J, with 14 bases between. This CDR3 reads CASSAGGSSGNTIYF. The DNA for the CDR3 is TGTGCCAGTTCAGCGGGGGGAAGCTCTGGAAACACCATATATTTT.

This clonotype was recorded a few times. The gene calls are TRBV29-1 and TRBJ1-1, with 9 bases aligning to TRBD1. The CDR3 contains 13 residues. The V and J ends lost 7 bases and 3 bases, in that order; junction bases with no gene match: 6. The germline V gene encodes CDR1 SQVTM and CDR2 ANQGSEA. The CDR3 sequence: CSALQGAYTEAFF. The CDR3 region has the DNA TGCAGCGCCTTACAGGGGGCCTACACTGAAGCTTTCTTT.

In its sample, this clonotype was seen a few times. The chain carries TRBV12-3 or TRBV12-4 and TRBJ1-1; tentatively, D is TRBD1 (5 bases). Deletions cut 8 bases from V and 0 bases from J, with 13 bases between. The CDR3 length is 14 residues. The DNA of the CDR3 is TGTGCCAGCCGGGTAGGGGCGCTGAACACTGAAGCTTTCTTT. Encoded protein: CASRVGALNTEAFF.

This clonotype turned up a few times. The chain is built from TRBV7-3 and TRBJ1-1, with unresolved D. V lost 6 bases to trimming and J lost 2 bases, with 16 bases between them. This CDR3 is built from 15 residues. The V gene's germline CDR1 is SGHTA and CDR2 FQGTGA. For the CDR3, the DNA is TGTGCCAGCAGAAGCTGGAGGCAGAAAAACACTGAAGCTTTCTTT. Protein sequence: CASRSWRQKNTEAFF.

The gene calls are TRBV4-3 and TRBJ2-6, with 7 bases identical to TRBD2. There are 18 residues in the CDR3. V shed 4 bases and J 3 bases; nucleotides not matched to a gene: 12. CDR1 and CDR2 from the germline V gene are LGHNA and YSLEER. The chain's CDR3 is CASSPGLSGTRGANVLTF. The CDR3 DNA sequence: TGCGCCAGCAGCCCTGGTCTAAGCGGGACTCGTGGGGCCAACGTCCTGACTTTC.